The 5 T cell receptor beta chains below all came from one sample that was sequenced in a study of T cell responses to AZD1222 COVID-19 vaccine. Profiled with immunoSEQ multiplex PCR; TCRdb holds only in-frame clones, not every one. Of about 78,000 clones listed, about 82% are singletons. This material consisted of peripheral blood, taken on day 0 of AZD1222 vaccination. All receptors derive from an adult in good health.

The V call is TRBV6-5, the J call TRBJ1-5; D gene unclear. This CDR3 region has 16 residues. Trimming cost V 1 base and J 0 bases, with 10 bases left between them. CDR1 is MNHEY and CDR2 is SVGAGI in the germline V gene. CDR3 in DNA: TGTGCCAGCAGTTACTACGGCCGTTATAGCAATCAGCCCCAGCATTTT. Translation: CASSYYGRYSNQPQHF.

The rearrangement links TRBV11-2 to TRBJ2-1; D possibly matches TRBD1 or TRBD2 (5 bases each). The CDR3 loop spans 15 amino acids. V lost 1 base to trimming and J lost 3 bases, with 10 bases between them. Per germline, CDR1 SGHAT and CDR2 FQNNGV. The chain's CDR3 is CASSLAPGSYNEQFF. The CDR3 DNA sequence: TGTGCCAGCAGCTTAGCTCCAGGGAGCTACAATGAGCAGTTCTTC.

CDR3 in DNA: TGTGCCACCAGCAGAGACCCGACAGGGTTGAGCACTGAAGCTTTCTTT. Translation: CATSRDPTGLSTEAFF. The chain links TRBV15 to TRBJ1-1; 7 positions match TRBD1. CDR1 LNHNV and CDR2 YYDKDF come from the germline V gene (reference sequence). The CDR3 has 16 residues. V trimming: 0 bases; J trimming: 4 bases; junction bases outside the gene matches: 8.

CDR3 coding DNA: TGTGCCAGCAGCGCAGGGTCCACTGGGGCCAACGTCCTGACTTTC. It specifies CASSAGSTGANVLTF. The chain recombines TRBV9 with TRBJ2-6; tentatively, D is TRBD1 (5 bases). The ends were cut back, 3 bases at V and 2 bases at J, with 9 bases in the middle. Germline V gene data show CDR1 as SGDLS and CDR2 as YYNGEE. CDR3 length equals 15 residues.

The rearrangement joins TRBV5-5 to TRBJ1-4; no clear D. CDR3 length: 14 residues. CDR1 is SGHKS and CDR2 is YYEKEE in the germline V gene (reference sequence). The V end lost 0 bases, the J end lost 4 bases, and 7 bases lay between the germline ends. In DNA, the CDR3 is TGTGCCAGCAGCTTGGATAGGGTTAATGAAAAACTGTTTTTT. As protein: CASSLDRVNEKLFF.